This T cell receptor beta chain was recovered during a study of identical twins. Study results and limitations: For cord blood, abundant beta clonotypes had fewer insertions, unlike memory repertoires, which showed none. Compared with models, monozygotic twins showed more out-of-frame TCR alpha sharing.

With respect to this clonotype: The antigen remains undetermined.

V was pared by 5 bases and J by 5 bases, with 8 bases of the junction left unmatched. Looked up from germline, CDR1 is SGHTA and CDR2 is FQGNSA. This CDR3 region has 15 residues. TCRdb reanalysed the 5' RACE reads using MiXCR and keeps one entry per CDR3 protein. Among about 520,000 distinct CDR3 sequences listed, roughly a fifth were seen once. In addition, the sample was reused for a study of T cells expressing NK-cell markers. That work states: The CD3+CD56-NKG2C+ fraction was also led by these clonotypes in a few donors.

The source of this sequence is a woman aged 18 to 35 in good health. The rearrangement links TRBV7-2 to TRBJ2-3; 9 nucleotides match TRBD2. Sequenced material: CD4+ T cells sorted from blood. DNA of the CDR3: TGTGCCAGCAGCATCCGGACTAGCGATGGAGATACGCAGTATTTT. This encodes CASSIRTSDGDTQYF.